These T cell receptor beta chains were read from a single sample in a study of T cells after somatic rescue of genetic block. The data were produced by immunoSEQ multiplex PCR, yet TCRdb's version contains in-frame clones alone and is incomplete. The data hold around 64,000 clones, with about 91% observed a single time. Specimen: peripheral blood mononuclear cells (PBMCs). All receptors come from a middle-aged man. The conserved cysteine and the conserved F or W are not part of the CDR3 here. The order of the fields is clone size, V gene, CDR3 protein. The size field is filled for only some rows; it gives once, few, many or a size class.

NA TRBV7-9 ASIARLGNTIY
NA TRBV6-5 ASSYVRTGGSNEQF
NA TRBV4-1 ASSQEEQGGYEQY
NA TRBV11-2 ASSYVGQGRVSYEQY
NA TRBV14 ASSQGTHSGANVLT
NA TRBV6-1 ASRREYEQY
NA TRBV18 ASSPKGLAVNDEQF
NA TRBV28 ASSYYNEQF
NA TRBV27 ALKPAGDETQY
NA TRBV5-1 ASSGGQWGAKNIQY
NA TRBV2 ASSGYKTAPYEQY
once TRBV6-1 ATQYGYT
NA TRBV2 ASSEVGTQY
NA TRBV7-2 ASSFQGGSYEQY
NA TRBV5-1 ASRPGLAGSYNEQF
NA TRBV7-2 ASSSSAGLAGVSSETQY
NA TRBV28 ASSLAGPTEAF
NA TRBV7-9 ASSPEAGGPNTEAF
NA TRBV29-1 SVRDRRGKPYEQY